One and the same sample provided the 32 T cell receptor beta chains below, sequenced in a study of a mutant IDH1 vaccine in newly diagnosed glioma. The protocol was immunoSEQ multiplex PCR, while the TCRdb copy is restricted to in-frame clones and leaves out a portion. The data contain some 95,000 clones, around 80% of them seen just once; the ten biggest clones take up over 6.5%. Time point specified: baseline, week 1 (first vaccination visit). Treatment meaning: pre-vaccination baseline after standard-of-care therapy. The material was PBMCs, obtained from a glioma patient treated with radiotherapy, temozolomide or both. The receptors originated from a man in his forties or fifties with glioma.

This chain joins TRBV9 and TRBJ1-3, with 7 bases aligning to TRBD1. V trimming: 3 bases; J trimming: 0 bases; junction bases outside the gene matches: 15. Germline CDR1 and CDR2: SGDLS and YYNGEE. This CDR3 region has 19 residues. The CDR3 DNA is TGTGCCAGCAGCGCCAACTACCGGGACAGATTCTTCTCTGGAAACACCATATATTTT. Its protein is CASSANYRDRFFSGNTIYF.

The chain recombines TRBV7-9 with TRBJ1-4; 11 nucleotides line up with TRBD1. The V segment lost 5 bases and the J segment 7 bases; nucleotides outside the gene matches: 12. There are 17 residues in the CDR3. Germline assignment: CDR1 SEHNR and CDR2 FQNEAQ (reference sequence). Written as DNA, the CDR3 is TGTGCCAGCAGCCGCCCGGGACAGGGGGTTCCCTCTGAAAAACTGTTTTTT. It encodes CASSRPGQGVPSEKLFF.

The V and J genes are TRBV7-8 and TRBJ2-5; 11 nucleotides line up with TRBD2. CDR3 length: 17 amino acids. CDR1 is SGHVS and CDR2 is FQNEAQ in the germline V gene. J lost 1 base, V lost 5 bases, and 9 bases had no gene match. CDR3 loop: CASSPRLAGTAQETQYF. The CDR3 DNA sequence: TGTGCCAGCAGCCCGAGACTAGCGGGGACGGCCCAAGAGACCCAGTACTTC.

The CDR3 reads CASSLEWGGELFF. The CDR3 bases are TGCGCCAGCAGCTTGGAATGGGGCGGGGAGCTGTTTTTT. This chain uses TRBV5-1 with TRBJ2-2, with D unclear. This CDR3 has 13 residues. Trimming cost V 0 bases and J 7 bases, with 7 bases left between them. Per the germline V gene, CDR1 is SGHRS and CDR2 is YFSETQ.

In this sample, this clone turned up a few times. CDR3 residues: CASSPKGNTEAFF. CDR3 bases: TGTGCCAGCTCACCGAAGGGCAACACTGAAGCTTTCTTT. The chain recombines TRBV18 with TRBJ1-1; no firm D call. Trimming removed 3 bases at V and 2 bases at J, with 7 bases between. The germline CDR1 and CDR2 sequences are KGHSH and LQKENI. This CDR3 is built from 13 residues.

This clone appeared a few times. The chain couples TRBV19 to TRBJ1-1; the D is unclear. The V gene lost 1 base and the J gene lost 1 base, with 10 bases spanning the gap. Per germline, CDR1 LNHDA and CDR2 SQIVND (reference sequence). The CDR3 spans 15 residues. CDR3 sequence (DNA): TGTGCCAGTAGTATAGGAGGCTCTGCGAACACTGAAGCTTTCTTT. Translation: CASSIGGSANTEAFF.

The CDR3 DNA follows: TGTGCCTGGAGTGGCCAGGGATATTCACCCCTCCACTTT. Translation: CAWSGQGYSPLHF. This rearrangement joins TRBV30 to TRBJ1-6, with a possible D match to TRBD1 (5 bases). CDR3 length equals 13 residues. CDR1 and CDR2 from the germline V gene are GTSNPN and SVGIG (reference sequence). Trimming removed 1 base at V and 8 bases at J, with 9 bases between.

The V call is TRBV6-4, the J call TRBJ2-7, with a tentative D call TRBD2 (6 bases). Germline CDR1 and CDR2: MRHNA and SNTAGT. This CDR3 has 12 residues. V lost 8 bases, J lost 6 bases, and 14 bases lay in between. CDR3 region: CASGTLVSEQYF. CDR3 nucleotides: TGTGCCAGCGGGACTTTGGTTTCCGAGCAGTACTTC.

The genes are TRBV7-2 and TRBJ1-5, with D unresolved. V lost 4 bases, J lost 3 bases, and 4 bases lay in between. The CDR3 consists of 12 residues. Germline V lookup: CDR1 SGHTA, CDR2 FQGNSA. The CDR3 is CASSSTNQPQHF. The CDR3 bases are TGTGCCAGCAGCTCTACCAATCAGCCCCAGCATTTT. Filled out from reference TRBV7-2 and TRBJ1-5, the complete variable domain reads GAGVSQSPSNKVTEKGKDVELRCDPISGHTALYWYRQSLGQGLEFLIYFQGNSAPDKSGLPSDRFSAERTGGSVSTLTIQRTQQEDSAVYLCASSSTNQPQHFGDGTRLSIL.

CDR3 sequence (DNA): TGTGCCAGCAGCAAGGCAGGGGAAAGAAGGTCCTACGAGCAGTACTTC. Encoded protein: CASSKAGERRSYEQYF. This chain joins TRBV28 and TRBJ2-7; a possible D gene is TRBD1 (6 bases). This CDR3 contains 16 residues. The V gene lost 6 bases and the J gene lost 1 base, with 19 bases spanning the gap. CDR1 and CDR2 from the germline V gene are MDHEN and SYDVKM. The variable domain in full, completed from reference TRBV28 and TRBJ2-7, reads DVKVTQSSRYLVKRTGEKVFLECVQDMDHENMFWYRQDPGLGLRLIYFSYDVKMKEKGDIPEGYSVSREKKERFSLILESASTNQTSMYLCASSKAGERRSYEQYFGPGTRLTVT.

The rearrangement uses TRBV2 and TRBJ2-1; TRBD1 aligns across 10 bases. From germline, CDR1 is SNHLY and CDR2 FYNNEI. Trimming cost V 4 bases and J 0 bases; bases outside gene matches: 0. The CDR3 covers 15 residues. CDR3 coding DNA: TGTGCCAGCAGTGGGACAGGGGGCTCCTACAATGAGCAGTTCTTC. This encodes CASSGTGGSYNEQFF.

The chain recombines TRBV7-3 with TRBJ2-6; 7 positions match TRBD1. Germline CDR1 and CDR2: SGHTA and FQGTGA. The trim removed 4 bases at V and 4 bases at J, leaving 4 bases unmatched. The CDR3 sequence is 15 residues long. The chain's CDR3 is CASSSRGLGANVLTF. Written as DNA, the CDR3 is TGTGCCAGCAGCTCGAGGGGGCTCGGGGCCAACGTCCTGACTTTC.

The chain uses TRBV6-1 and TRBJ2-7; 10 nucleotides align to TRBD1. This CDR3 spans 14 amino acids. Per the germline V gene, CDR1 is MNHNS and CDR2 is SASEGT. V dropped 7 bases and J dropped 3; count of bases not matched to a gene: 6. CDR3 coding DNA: TGTGCCAGCACTACGGGGGACAGGGGCTACGAGCAGTACTTC. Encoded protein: CASTTGDRGYEQYF.

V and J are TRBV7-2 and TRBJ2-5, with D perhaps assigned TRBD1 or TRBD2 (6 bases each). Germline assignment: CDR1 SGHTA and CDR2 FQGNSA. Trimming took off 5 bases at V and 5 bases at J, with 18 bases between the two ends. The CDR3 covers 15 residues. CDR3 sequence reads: CASSRGDRGRETQYF. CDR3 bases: TGTGCCAGCAGCAGGGGGGACCGGGGGCGCGAGACCCAGTACTTC.

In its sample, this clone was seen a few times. The CDR3 spells CASSLGLARRPTNYGYTF. DNA for the CDR3: TGTGCCAGCAGCTTAGGTCTCGCAAGGAGACCGACTAACTATGGCTACACCTTC. J is TRBJ1-2 and V is TRBV7-2; unclear D gene. The germline V and J ends were trimmed by 1 base and 0 bases, with 18 bases remaining between them. Germline CDR1 SGHTA, CDR2 FQGNSA. The CDR3 contains 18 residues.

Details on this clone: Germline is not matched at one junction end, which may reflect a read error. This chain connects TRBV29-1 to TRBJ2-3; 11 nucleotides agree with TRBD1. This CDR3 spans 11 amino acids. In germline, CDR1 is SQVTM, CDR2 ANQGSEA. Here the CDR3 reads CSVDWTGGYNF. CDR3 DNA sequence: TGCAGCGTTGATTGGACAGGGGGCTACAATTTT.

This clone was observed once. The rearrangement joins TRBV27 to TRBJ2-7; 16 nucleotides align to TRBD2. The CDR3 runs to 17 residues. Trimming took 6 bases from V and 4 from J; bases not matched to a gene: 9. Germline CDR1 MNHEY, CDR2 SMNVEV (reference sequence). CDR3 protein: CASRGGLAGGQFYEQYF. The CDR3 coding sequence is TGTGCCAGCAGGGGGGGACTAGCGGGAGGGCAGTTTTACGAGCAGTACTTC.

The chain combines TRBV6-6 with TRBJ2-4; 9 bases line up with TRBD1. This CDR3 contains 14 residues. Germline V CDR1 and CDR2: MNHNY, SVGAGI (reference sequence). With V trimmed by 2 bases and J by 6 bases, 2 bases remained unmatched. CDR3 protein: CASSYGTGRNIQYF. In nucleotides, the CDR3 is TGTGCCAGCAGTTACGGGACAGGGAGAAACATTCAGTACTTC.

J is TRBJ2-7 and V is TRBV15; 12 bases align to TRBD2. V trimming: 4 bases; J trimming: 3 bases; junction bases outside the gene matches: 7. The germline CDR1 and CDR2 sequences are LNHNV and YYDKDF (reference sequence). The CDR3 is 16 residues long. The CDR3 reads CATSTGGTSGRYEQYF. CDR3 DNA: TGTGCCACCAGCACTGGCGGGACTAGCGGGCGCTACGAGCAGTACTTC.

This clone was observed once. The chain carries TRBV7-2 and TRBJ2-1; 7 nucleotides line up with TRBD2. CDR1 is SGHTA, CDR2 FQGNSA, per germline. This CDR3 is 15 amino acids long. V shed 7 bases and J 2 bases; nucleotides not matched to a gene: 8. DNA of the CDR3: TGTGCCAGCACCGAGTGGGGGGGAACCTACAATGAGCAGTTCTTC. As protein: CASTEWGGTYNEQFF.

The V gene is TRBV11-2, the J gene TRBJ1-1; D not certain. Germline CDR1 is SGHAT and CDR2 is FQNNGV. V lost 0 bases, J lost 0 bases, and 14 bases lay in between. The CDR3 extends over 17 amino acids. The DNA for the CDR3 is TGTGCCAGCAGCTTAGAAGGGCCAGCGGGGTTGAACACTGAAGCTTTCTTT. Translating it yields CASSLEGPAGLNTEAFF.

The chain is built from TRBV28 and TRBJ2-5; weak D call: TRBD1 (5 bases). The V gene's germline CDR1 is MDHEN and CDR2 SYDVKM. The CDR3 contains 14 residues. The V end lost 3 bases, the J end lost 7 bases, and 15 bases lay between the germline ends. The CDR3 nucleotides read TGTGCCAGCAGTTTCGACAGCCCTAGGGGGACCCAGTACTTC. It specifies CASSFDSPRGTQYF.

The CDR3 DNA is TGTGCCAGCAGCCTGACCGGGGCGGTCCAAGAGACCCAGTACTTC. Amino acid sequence: CASSLTGAVQETQYF. The chain uses TRBV7-6 and TRBJ2-5; either TRBD1 or TRBD2 may fit D (5 bases each). Germline values: CDR1 SGHVS, CDR2 FNYEAQ. The CDR3 runs 15 residues. V shed 5 bases and J shed 1 base, with 14 bases lying between them.

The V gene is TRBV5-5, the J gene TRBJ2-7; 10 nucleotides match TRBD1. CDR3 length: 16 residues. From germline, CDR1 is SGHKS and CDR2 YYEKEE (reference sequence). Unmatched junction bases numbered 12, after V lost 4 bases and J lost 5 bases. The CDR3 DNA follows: TGTGCCAGCAGCCCCCTTATGGGACAGGGGCGCAACGAGCAGTACTTC. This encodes CASSPLMGQGRNEQYF. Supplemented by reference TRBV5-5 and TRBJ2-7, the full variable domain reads DAGVTQSPTHLIKTRGQQVTLRCSPISGHKSVSWYQQVLGQGPQFIFQYYEKEERGRGNFPDRFSARQFPNYSSELNVNALLLGDSALYLCASSPLMGQGRNEQYFGPGTRLTVT.

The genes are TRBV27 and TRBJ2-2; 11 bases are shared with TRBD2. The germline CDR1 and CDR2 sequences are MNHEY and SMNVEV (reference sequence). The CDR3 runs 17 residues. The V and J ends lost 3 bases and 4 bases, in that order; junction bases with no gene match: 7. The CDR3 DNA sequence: TGTGCCAGCAGTTTTACTAGCGGGAGTGCGGTCACCGGGGAGCTGTTTTTT. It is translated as CASSFTSGSAVTGELFF.

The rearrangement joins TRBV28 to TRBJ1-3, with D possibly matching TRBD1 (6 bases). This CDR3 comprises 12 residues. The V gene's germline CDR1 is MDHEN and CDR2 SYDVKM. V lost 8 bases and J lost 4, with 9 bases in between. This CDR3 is CASYGQGNTIYF. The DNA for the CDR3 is TGTGCCAGCTATGGACAGGGAAACACCATATATTTT.

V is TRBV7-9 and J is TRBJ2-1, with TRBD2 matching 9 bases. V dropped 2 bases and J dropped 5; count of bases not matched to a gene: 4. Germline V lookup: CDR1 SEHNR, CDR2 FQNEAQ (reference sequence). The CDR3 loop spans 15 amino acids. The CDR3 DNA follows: TGTGCCAGCAGCTTATTAGCGGGAGCTGACAATGAGCAGTTCTTC. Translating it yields CASSLLAGADNEQFF.

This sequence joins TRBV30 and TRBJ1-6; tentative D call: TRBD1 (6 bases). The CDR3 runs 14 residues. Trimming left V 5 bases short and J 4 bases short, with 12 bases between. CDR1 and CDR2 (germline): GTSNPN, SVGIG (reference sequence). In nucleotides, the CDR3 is TGTGCCTGGGGTCTACAGGGTTATAATTCACCCCTCCACTTT. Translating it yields CAWGLQGYNSPLHF. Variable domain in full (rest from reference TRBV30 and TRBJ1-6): SQTIHQWPATLVQPVGSPLSLECTVEGTSNPNLYWYRQAAGRGLQLLFYSVGIGQISSEVPQNLSASRPQDRQFILSSKKLLLSDSGFYLCAWGLQGYNSPLHFGNGTRLTVT.

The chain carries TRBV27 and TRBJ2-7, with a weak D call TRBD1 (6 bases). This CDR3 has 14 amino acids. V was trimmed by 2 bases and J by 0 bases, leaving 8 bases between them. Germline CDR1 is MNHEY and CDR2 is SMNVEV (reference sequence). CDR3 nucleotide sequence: TGTGCCAGCAGTTTAACAGGGTCCTCCTACGAGCAGTACTTC. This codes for CASSLTGSSYEQYF.

This CDR3 is CASSMRVPGLAGVLDEQFF. In nucleotides, the CDR3 is TGTGCCAGCTCAATGCGGGTCCCGGGACTAGCGGGAGTATTGGATGAGCAGTTCTTC. This rearrangement joins TRBV6-4 to TRBJ2-1; 14 bases agree with TRBD2. J was trimmed by 8 bases and V by 8 bases; bases with no gene match: 20. Germline values: CDR1 MRHNA, CDR2 SNTAGT. The CDR3 is 19 amino acids.

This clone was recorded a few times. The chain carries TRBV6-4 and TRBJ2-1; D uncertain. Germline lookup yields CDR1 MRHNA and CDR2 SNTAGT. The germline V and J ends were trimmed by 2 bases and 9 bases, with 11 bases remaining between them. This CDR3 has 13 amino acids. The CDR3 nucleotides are TGTGCCAGCAGTGACGAACGTGGTTTTGAGCAGTTCTTC. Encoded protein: CASSDERGFEQFF.

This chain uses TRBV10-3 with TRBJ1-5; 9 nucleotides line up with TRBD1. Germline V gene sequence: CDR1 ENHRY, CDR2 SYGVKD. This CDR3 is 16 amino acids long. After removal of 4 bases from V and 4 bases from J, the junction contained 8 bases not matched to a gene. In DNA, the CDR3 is TGTGCCATCAGTGCCGTACAGACAGGGGGAAATCAGCCCCAGCATTTT. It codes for CAISAVQTGGNQPQHF.